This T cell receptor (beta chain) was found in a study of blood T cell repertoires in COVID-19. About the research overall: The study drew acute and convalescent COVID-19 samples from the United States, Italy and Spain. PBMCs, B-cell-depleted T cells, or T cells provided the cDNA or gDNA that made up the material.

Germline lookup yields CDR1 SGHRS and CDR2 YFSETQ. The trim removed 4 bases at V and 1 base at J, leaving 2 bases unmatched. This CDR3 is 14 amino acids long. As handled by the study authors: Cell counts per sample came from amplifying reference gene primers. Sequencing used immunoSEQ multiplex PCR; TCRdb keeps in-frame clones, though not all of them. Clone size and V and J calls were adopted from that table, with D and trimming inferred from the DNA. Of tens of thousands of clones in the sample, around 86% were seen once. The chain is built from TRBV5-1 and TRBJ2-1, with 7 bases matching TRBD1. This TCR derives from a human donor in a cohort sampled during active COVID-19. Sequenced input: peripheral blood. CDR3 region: CASSPGQSYNEQFF. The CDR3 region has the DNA TGCGCCAGCAGCCCGGGACAGTCCTACAATGAGCAGTTCTTC.